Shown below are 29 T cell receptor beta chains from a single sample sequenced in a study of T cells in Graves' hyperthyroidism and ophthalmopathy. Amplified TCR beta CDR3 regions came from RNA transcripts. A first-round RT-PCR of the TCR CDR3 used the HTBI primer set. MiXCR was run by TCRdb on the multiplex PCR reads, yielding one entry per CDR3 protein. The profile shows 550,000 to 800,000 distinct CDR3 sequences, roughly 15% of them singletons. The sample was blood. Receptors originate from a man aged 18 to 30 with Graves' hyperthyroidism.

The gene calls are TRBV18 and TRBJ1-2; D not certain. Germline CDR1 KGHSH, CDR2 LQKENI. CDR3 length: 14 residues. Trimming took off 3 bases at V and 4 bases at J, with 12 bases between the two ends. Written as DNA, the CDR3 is TGTGCCAGCTCACCCGAGCTTGCCTCCTATGGCTACACCTTC. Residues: CASSPELASYGYTF.

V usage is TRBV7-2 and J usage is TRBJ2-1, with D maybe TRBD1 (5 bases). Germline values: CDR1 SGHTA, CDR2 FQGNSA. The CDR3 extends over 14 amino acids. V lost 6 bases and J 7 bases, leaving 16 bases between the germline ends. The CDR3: CASSRGPPGNEQFF. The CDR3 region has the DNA TGTGCCAGCAGTCGCGGACCGCCAGGGAATGAGCAGTTCTTC.

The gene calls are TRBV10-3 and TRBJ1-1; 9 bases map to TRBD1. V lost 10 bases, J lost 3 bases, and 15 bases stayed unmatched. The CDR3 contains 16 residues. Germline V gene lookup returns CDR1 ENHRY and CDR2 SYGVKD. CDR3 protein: CATLPGTGMWDTEAFF. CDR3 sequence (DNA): TGTGCCACCCTACCCGGGACAGGGATGTGGGACACTGAAGCTTTCTTT.

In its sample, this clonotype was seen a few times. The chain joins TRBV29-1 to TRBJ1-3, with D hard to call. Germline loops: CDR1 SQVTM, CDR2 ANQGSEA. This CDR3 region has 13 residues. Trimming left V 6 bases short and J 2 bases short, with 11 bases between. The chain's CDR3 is CSVGFGPGNTIYF. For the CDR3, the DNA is TGCAGCGTAGGGTTCGGTCCTGGAAACACCATATATTTT.

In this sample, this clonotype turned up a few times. CDR3 residues: CASSLPGQGAEAFF. In nucleotides, the CDR3 is TGTGCCAGCAGCTTACCCGGACAGGGGGCCGAAGCTTTCTTT. The V and J genes are TRBV13 and TRBJ1-1; 11 bases fit TRBD1. With V trimmed by 2 bases and J by 8 bases, 4 bases remained unmatched. Germline V CDR1 and CDR2: PRHDT, FYEKMQ (reference sequence). This CDR3 is built from 14 residues.

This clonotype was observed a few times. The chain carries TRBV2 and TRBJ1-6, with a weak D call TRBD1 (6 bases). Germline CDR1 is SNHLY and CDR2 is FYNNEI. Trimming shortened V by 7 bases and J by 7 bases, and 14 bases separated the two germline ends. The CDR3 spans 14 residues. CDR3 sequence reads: CASIRDMTNSPLHF. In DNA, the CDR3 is TGTGCCAGCATCCGGGACATGACGAATTCACCCCTCCACTTT. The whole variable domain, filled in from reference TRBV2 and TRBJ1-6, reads EPEVTQTPSHQVTQMGQEVILRCVPISNHLYFYWYRQILGQKVEFLVSFYNNEISEKSEIFDDQFSVERPDGSNFTLKIRSTKLEDSAMYFCASIRDMTNSPLHFGNGTRLTVT.

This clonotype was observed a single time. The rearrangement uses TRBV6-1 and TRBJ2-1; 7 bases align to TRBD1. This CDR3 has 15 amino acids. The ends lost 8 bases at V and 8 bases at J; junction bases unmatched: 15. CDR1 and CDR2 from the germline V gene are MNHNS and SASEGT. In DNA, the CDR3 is TGTGCCAGCTCACGAGGGGGCGGGTGGAACCATGAGCAGTTCTTC. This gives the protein CASSRGGGWNHEQFF.

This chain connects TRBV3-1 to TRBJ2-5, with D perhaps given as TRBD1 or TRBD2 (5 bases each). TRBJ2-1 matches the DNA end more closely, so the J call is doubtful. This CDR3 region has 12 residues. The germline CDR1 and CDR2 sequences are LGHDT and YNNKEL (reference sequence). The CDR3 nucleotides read TGTGCCAGCAGCCAAGGAGGGGAGACCCAGTTCTTC. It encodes CASSQGGETQFF.

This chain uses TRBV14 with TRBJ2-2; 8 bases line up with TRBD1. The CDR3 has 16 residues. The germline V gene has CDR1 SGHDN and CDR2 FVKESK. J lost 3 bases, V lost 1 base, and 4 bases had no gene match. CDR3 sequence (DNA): TGTGCCAGCAGCCAAGTTGCGACAGGGGACACCGGGGAGCTGTTTTTT. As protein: CASSQVATGDTGELFF.

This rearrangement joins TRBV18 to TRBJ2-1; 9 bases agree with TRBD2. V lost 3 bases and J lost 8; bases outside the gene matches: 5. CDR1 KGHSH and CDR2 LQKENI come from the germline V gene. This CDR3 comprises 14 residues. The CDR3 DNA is TGTGCCAGCTCACCCGGGACTAGCCTCGATGAGCAGTTCTTC. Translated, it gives CASSPGTSLDEQFF.

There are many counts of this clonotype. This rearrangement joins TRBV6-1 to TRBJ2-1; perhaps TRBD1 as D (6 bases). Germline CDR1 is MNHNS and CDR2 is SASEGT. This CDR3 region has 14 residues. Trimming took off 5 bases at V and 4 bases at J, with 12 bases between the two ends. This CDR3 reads CASSRQATYNEQFF. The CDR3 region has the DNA TGTGCCAGCAGTAGACAGGCTACATACAATGAGCAGTTCTTC.

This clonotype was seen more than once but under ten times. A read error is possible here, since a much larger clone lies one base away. CDR3 nucleotides: TGTGCCAGCAGTTTACAGGGGGCTCAGCCCCAGCATTTT. Amino acids: CASSLQGAQPQHF. The rearrangement joins TRBV12-3 or TRBV12-4 to TRBJ1-5, with TRBD1 identical over 8 bases. V lost 2 bases, J lost 6 bases, and 0 bases stayed unmatched. The CDR3 is made up of 13 amino acids.

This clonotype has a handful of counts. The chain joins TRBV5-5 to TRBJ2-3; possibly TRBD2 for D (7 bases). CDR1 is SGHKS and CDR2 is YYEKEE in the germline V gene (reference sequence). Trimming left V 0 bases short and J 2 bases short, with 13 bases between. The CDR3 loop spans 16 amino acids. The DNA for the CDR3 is TGTGCCAGCAGCTTGGCCACGGGGGGCTTCACAGATACGCAGTATTTT. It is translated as CASSLATGGFTDTQYF. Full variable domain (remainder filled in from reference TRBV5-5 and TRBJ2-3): DAGVTQSPTHLIKTRGQQVTLRCSPISGHKSVSWYQQVLGQGPQFIFQYYEKEERGRGNFPDRFSARQFPNYSSELNVNALLLGDSALYLCASSLATGGFTDTQYFGPGTRLTVL.

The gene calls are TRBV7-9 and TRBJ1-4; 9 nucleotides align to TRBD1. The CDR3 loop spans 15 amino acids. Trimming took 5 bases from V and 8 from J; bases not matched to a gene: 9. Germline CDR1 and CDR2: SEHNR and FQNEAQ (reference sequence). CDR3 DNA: TGTGCCAGCAGCCGCGGACAGGGGATTCGGGAAAAACTGTTTTTT. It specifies CASSRGQGIREKLFF.

The CDR3 DNA follows: TGTGCCAGCAGCCCAGGACCTACCGCGGGGGAGACCCAGTACTTC. Its translation: CASSPGPTAGETQYF. The V gene is TRBV11-2, the J gene TRBJ2-5; TRBD2 is a possible D gene (6 bases). Germline V gives CDR1 SGHAT, CDR2 FQNNGV. Between the trimmed V and J ends, which lost 5 bases and 5 bases, there was a span of 18 bases. This CDR3 region has 15 residues.

CDR3 amino acids: CASSSDLTYEQYF. CDR3 nucleotide sequence: TGTGCCAGCAGCTCGGATCTTACCTACGAGCAGTACTTC. V usage is TRBV5-5 and J usage is TRBJ2-7; D is unclear. Germline V lookup: CDR1 SGHKS, CDR2 YYEKEE (reference sequence). Trimming removed 3 bases at V and 2 bases at J, with 9 bases between. The CDR3 spans 13 residues.

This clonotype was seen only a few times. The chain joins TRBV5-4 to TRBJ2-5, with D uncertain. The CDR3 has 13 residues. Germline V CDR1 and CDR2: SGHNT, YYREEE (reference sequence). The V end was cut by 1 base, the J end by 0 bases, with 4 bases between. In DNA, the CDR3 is TGTGCCAGCAGCTTGATAGACCAAGAGACCCAGTACTTC. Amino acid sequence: CASSLIDQETQYF.

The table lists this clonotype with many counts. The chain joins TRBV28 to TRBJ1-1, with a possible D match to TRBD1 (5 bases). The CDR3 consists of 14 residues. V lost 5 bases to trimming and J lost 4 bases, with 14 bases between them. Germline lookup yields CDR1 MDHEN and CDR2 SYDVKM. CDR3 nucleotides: TGTGCCAGCAGTATAGAGGGGCGCGGCACTGAAGCTTTCTTT. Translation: CASSIEGRGTEAFF.

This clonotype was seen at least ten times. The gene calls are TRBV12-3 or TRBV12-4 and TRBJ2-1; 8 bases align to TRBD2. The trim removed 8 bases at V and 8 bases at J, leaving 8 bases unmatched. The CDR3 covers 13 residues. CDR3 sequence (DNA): TGTGCCAGCGCGAGCGGGAGTAGGGATGAGCAGTTCTTC. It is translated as CASASGSRDEQFF.

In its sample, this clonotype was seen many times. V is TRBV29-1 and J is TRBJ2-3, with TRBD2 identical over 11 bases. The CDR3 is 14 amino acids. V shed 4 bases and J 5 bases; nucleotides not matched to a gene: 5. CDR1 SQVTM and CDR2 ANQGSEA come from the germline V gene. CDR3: CSVASSGREDTQYF. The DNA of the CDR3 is TGCAGCGTTGCCAGTAGCGGGAGGGAAGATACGCAGTATTTT.

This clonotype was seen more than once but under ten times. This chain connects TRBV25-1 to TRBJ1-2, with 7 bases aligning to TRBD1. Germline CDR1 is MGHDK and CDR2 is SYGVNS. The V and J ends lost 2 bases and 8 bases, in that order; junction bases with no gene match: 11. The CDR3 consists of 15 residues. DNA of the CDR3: TGTGCCAGCAGTGAAGCCGACAGGGAGCTATGGGGCTACACCTTC. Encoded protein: CASSEADRELWGYTF.

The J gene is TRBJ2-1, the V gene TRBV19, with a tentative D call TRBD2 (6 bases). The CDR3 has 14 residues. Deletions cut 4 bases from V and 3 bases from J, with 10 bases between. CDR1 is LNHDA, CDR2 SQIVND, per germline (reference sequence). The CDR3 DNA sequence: TGTGCCAGTAGTACGTGGGGGGTCTACAATGAGCAGTTCTTC. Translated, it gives CASSTWGVYNEQFF.

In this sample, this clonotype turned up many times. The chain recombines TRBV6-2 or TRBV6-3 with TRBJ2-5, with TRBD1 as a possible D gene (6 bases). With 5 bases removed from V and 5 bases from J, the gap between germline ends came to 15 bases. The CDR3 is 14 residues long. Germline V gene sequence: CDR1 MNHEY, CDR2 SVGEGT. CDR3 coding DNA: TGTGCCAGCAGTCAGTCGACAGGTTCCGAGACCCAGTACTTC. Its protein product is CASSQSTGSETQYF.

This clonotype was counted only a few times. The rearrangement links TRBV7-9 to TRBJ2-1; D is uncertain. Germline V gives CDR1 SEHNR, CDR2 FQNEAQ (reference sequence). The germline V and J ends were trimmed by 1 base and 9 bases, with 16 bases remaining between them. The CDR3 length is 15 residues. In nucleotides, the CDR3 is TGTGCCAGCAGCTTAGTCCGTACGCCCGCAGGTGAGCAGTTCTTC. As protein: CASSLVRTPAGEQFF.

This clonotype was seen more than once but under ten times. The CDR3 sequence: CASRRQGLEPQHF. The CDR3 coding sequence is TGTGCCAGCAGACGACAGGGGCTGGAGCCCCAGCATTTT. The chain couples TRBV6-4 to TRBJ1-5; 8 nucleotides agree with TRBD1. The CDR3 runs 13 residues. Germline V CDR1 and CDR2: MRHNA, SNTAGT. With V trimmed by 6 bases and J by 8 bases, 6 bases remained unmatched.

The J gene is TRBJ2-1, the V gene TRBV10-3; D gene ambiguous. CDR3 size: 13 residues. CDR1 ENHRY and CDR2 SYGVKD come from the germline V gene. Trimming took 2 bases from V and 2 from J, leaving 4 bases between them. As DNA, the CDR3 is TGTGCCATCAGTGAGGTACCCTACAATGAGCAGTTCTTC. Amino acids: CAISEVPYNEQFF.

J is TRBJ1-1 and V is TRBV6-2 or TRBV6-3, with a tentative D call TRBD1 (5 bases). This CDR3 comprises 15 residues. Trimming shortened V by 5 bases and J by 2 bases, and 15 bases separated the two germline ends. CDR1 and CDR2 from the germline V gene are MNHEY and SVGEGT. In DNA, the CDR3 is TGTGCCAGCAGTAAAGGGGCGATCCTTAACACTGAAGCTTTCTTT. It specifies CASSKGAILNTEAFF.

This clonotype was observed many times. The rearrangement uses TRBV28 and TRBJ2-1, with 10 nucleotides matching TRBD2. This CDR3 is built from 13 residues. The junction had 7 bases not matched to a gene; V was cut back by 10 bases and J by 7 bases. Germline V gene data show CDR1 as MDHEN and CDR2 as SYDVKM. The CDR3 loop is CATSGLARNEQFF. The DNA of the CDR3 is TGTGCCACCTCGGGACTAGCGAGGAATGAGCAGTTCTTC.

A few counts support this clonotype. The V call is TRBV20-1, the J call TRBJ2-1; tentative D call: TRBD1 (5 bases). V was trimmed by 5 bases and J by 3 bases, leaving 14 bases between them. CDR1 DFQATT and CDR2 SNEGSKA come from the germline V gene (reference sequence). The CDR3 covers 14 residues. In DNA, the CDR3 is TGCAGTGCTTATCAGGGAAAACTCTACAATGAGCAGTTCTTC. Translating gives CSAYQGKLYNEQFF.